One and the same sample provided the 6 T cell receptor beta chains below, sequenced in a study of CD8 T cells in ankylosing spondylitis. TCRdb processed the 5' RACE reads anew with MiXCR; each CDR3 protein has one entry. This sample has approximately 240,000 distinct CDR3 sequences; about 11% occur once, and the top ten carry 2.5% to 3%. The sample taken for sequencing was blood, either unsorted or a sorted T cell fraction (not recorded which). The receptors originated from a male donor with ankylosing spondylitis or in good health (not recorded which).

This clonotype was observed at least ten times. The chain joins TRBV5-1 to TRBJ1-1; D uncertain. The V end lost 0 bases, the J end lost 1 base, and 10 bases lay between the germline ends. The CDR3 has 15 amino acids. Germline values: CDR1 SGHRS, CDR2 YFSETQ. As DNA, the CDR3 is TGCGCCAGCAGCTTGGGACTCAGTCCGAACACTGAAGCTTTCTTT. Translation gives CASSLGLSPNTEAFF.

With respect to this clonotype: A much more abundant neighbour one base away suggests this may be a read error. The CDR3 here is CASSSLAAGGAEQYF. CDR3 bases: TGTGCCAGCAGCTCCCTTGCCGCAGGGGGCGCCGAGCAGTACTTC. The V call is TRBV6-2 or TRBV6-3, the J call TRBJ2-7; 8 positions agree with TRBD1. Germline V gives CDR1 MNHEY, CDR2 SVGEGT. The CDR3 spans 15 residues. The junction had 13 bases not matched to a gene; V was cut back by 6 bases and J by 6 bases.

This clonotype was detected ten times or more. This chain links TRBV20-1 with TRBJ1-5, with D uncertain. Germline V gene sequence: CDR1 DFQATT, CDR2 SNEGSKA (reference sequence). V was pared by 3 bases and J by 0 bases, with 6 bases between. The CDR3 runs 13 residues. The CDR3 sequence: CSASRYSNQPQHF. The CDR3 region has the DNA TGCAGTGCTAGCCGGTATAGCAATCAGCCCCAGCATTTT.

This sequence joins TRBV5-5 and TRBJ2-2, with D possibly being TRBD1 (6 bases). The V and J ends lost 0 bases and 4 bases respectively, with 10 bases between them. This CDR3 comprises 15 residues. In germline, CDR1 is SGHKS, CDR2 YYEKEE (reference sequence). The CDR3 region is CASSLGQDGTGELFF. The CDR3 DNA is TGTGCCAGCAGCTTGGGACAGGACGGCACCGGGGAGCTGTTTTTT.

There are many counts of this clonotype. This sequence joins TRBV4-1 and TRBJ1-5; maybe TRBD1 (6 bases). This CDR3 has 16 amino acids. Per germline, CDR1 MGHRA and CDR2 YSYEKL. Trimming took off 2 bases at V and 5 bases at J, with 16 bases between the two ends. As DNA, the CDR3 is TGCGCCAGCAGCCAATCCCGGACAGCCGGGTATCAGCCCCAGCATTTT. This translates into CASSQSRTAGYQPQHF.

This clonotype has ten or more counts. The V call is TRBV10-3, the J call TRBJ2-7; the match to TRBD1 covers 8 bases. With 5 bases clipped from V and 2 bases from J, the junction kept 5 bases outside the gene matches. Per the germline V gene, CDR1 is ENHRY and CDR2 is SYGVKD. The CDR3 totals 14 residues. Here the CDR3 reads CAISSGGRAYEQYF. The CDR3 DNA is TGTGCCATCAGTTCAGGGGGCAGGGCCTACGAGCAGTACTTC.